This TCR beta chain came from a study of glioma-infiltrating T cells after dendritic cell vaccination. Across the whole study: Patients received autologous tumor lysate-pulsed dendritic cell vaccination between 2003 and 2012.

Method: immunoSEQ multiplex PCR; TCRdb's copy keeps in-frame clones and lacks some. The table records about 92,000 clones, about nine tenths of them present only once. This sequence was found in a human donor with glioblastoma. Sequenced here: blood, sampled before dendritic cell vaccination.

The CDR3 reads CASTLGHSLVNEQFF. The DNA for the CDR3 is TGTGCCAGCACCCTGGGACACTCCCTGGTGAATGAGCAGTTCTTC. The chain links TRBV5-4 to TRBJ2-1; D is possibly TRBD1 (6 bases). Trimming stripped 6 bases from V and 7 bases from J, with 20 bases between. Germline lookup yields CDR1 SGHNT and CDR2 YYREEE (reference sequence). The length of the CDR3 is 15 residues.